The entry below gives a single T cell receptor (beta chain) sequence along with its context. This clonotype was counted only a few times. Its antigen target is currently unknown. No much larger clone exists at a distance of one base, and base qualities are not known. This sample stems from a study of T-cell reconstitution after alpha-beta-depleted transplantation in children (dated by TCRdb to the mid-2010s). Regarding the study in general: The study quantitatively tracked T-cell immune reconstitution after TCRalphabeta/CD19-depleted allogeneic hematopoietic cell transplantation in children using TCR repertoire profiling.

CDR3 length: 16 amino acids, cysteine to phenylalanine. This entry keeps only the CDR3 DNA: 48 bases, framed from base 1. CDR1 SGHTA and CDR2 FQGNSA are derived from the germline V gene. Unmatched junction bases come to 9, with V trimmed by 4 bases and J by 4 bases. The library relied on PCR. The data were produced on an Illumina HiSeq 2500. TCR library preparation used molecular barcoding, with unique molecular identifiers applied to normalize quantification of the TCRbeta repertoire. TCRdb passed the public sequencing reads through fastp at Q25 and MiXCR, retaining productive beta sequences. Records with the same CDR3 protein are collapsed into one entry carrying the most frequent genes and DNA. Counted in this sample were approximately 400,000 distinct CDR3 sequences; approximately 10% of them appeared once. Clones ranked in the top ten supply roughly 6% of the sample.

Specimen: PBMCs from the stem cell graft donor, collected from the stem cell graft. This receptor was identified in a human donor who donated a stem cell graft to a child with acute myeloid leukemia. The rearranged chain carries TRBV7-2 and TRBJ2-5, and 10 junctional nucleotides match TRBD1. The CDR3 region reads CASSSIPGQGLETQYF. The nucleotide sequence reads TGTGCCAGCAGCTCCATCCCGGGACAGGGGCTAGAGACCCAGTACTTC.